A selection of T cell receptor beta chains follows, all from one sample in a study of identical twins. TCRdb itself ran the 5' RACE reads through MiXCR, one entry per CDR3 protein. The sample includes approximately 190,000 distinct CDR3 sequences, less than 20% of them seen just once. The sample was also reused in another study, on T cells expressing NK-cell markers.

What was sequenced was CD8+ T cells sorted from blood. These receptor sequences come from a woman aged 18-29 years in good health. The CDR3 runs from the conserved cysteine through the conserved F or W. D genes are given only for firm matches. Size is omitted from some rows. Given values are once, few, many or a class for expanded clones.

V gene: TRBV7-9
J gene: TRBJ2-7
D gene: -
clone size: -
CDR3 protein: CASSVSDGVSSYEQYF
CDR3 DNA: TGTGCCAGCAGCGTATCGGACGGAGTAAGTTCCTACGAGCAGTACTTC

V gene: TRBV6-2/TRBV6-3
J gene: TRBJ2-7
D gene: TRBD2
clone size: -
CDR3 protein: CASSYREAAEQYF
CDR3 DNA: TGTGCCAGCAGTTACCGGGAGGCCGCCGAGCAGTACTTC

V gene: TRBV4-1
J gene: TRBJ1-1
D gene: -
clone size: few
CDR3 protein: CASSQLQNTEAFF
CDR3 DNA: TGCGCCAGCAGCCAACTACAGAACACTGAAGCTTTCTTT

V gene: TRBV20-1
J gene: TRBJ2-3
D gene: TRBD2
clone size: few
CDR3 protein: CSAEGLVEGDTQYF
CDR3 DNA: TGCAGTGCTGAGGGACTAGTTGAGGGTGATACGCAGTATTTT

V gene: TRBV12-3/TRBV12-4
J gene: TRBJ1-2
D gene: -
clone size: -
CDR3 protein: CATAGAYGYTF
CDR3 DNA: TGTGCCACCGCCGGAGCCTATGGCTACACCTTC

V gene: TRBV28
J gene: TRBJ2-1
D gene: TRBD2
clone size: few
CDR3 protein: CASSLKLAGGSYEQFF
CDR3 DNA: TGTGCCAGCAGTCTCAAACTAGCGGGAGGGTCTTATGAGCAGTTCTTC

V gene: TRBV20-1
J gene: TRBJ2-7
D gene: TRBD1
clone size: -
CDR3 protein: CSATNRGIYEQYF
CDR3 DNA: TGCAGTGCTACGAACAGGGGTATTTACGAGCAGTACTTC

V gene: TRBV10-2
J gene: TRBJ2-1
D gene: -
clone size: few
CDR3 protein: CASNDGSDSYNEQFF
CDR3 DNA: TGCGCCAGCAACGATGGGTCCGATTCCTACAATGAGCAGTTCTTC

V gene: TRBV4-1
J gene: TRBJ2-7
D gene: -
clone size: -
CDR3 protein: CASSQVNGVIREQYF
CDR3 DNA: TGCGCCAGCAGCCAAGTAAATGGGGTAATACGCGAGCAGTACTTC

V gene: TRBV12-3/TRBV12-4
J gene: TRBJ2-3
D gene: -
clone size: many
CDR3 protein: CASSSPTGTDTQYF
CDR3 DNA: TGTGCCAGCAGTTCCCCCACTGGCACAGATACGCAGTATTTT

V gene: TRBV5-8
J gene: TRBJ2-7
D gene: TRBD2
clone size: -
CDR3 protein: CARGPSGYYEQYF
CDR3 DNA: TGTGCCAGGGGCCCTAGCGGCTACTACGAGCAGTACTTC

V gene: TRBV15
J gene: TRBJ1-5
D gene: -
clone size: few
CDR3 protein: CATSSGFNQPQHF
CDR3 DNA: TGTGCCACCAGCAGCGGCTTCAATCAGCCCCAGCATTTT

V gene: TRBV2
J gene: TRBJ2-3
D gene: -
clone size: few
CDR3 protein: CASSGDAGSGTQYF
CDR3 DNA: TGTGCCAGCAGTGGAGACGCAGGGTCTGGTACGCAGTATTTT

V gene: TRBV2
J gene: TRBJ1-6
D gene: -
clone size: -
CDR3 protein: CASWGGSPLHF
CDR3 DNA: TGTGCCAGCTGGGGGGGTTCACCCCTCCACTTT

V gene: TRBV10-3
J gene: TRBJ2-1
D gene: -
clone size: few
CDR3 protein: CAILGSYNEQFF
CDR3 DNA: TGTGCCATACTGGGGTCCTACAATGAGCAGTTCTTC

V gene: TRBV10-2
J gene: TRBJ2-3
D gene: -
clone size: -
CDR3 protein: CASLGAGAADTQYF
CDR3 DNA: TGCGCCAGTCTGGGGGCGGGAGCCGCAGATACGCAGTATTTT

V gene: TRBV25-1
J gene: TRBJ2-1
D gene: TRBD1
clone size: many
CDR3 protein: CASTGGTGAYDEQFF
CDR3 DNA: TGTGCCAGCACCGGAGGGACAGGGGCTTACGATGAGCAGTTCTTC

V gene: TRBV6-1
J gene: TRBJ2-5
D gene: -
clone size: few
CDR3 protein: CASSKRRGSQETQYF
CDR3 DNA: TGTGCCAGCAGTAAGAGGCGGGGTTCCCAAGAGACCCAGTACTTC

V gene: TRBV30
J gene: TRBJ2-1
D gene: -
clone size: few
CDR3 protein: CAWSVNEQFF
CDR3 DNA: TGTGCCTGGAGTGTTAATGAGCAGTTCTTC

V gene: TRBV20-1
J gene: TRBJ2-3
D gene: TRBD2
clone size: few
CDR3 protein: CSVRTLAATPGKIDTQYF
CDR3 DNA: TGCAGTGTTAGGACCCTAGCGGCAACCCCGGGCAAAATAGATACGCAGTATTTT

V gene: TRBV20-1
J gene: TRBJ2-1
D gene: -
clone size: few
CDR3 protein: CSAPVLGTPDYNEQFF
CDR3 DNA: TGCAGTGCCCCAGTGTTGGGGACACCCGATTACAATGAGCAGTTCTTC

V gene: TRBV12-3/TRBV12-4
J gene: TRBJ2-7
D gene: -
clone size: -
CDR3 protein: CASSSTYGYEQYF
CDR3 DNA: TGTGCCAGCAGTTCTACGTACGGATACGAGCAGTACTTC

V gene: TRBV12-3/TRBV12-4
J gene: TRBJ2-1
D gene: -
clone size: few
CDR3 protein: CASSLTPVGRNEQFF
CDR3 DNA: TGTGCCAGCAGTTTAACCCCGGTGGGGCGCAATGAGCAGTTCTTC

V gene: TRBV20-1
J gene: TRBJ1-1
D gene: -
clone size: few
CDR3 protein: CSATTGTEAFF
CDR3 DNA: TGCAGTGCTACTACAGGGACTGAAGCTTTCTTT

V gene: TRBV7-9
J gene: TRBJ2-2
D gene: -
clone size: many
CDR3 protein: CASSLGLQANTGELFF
CDR3 DNA: TGTGCCAGCAGCCTCGGACTACAAGCGAACACCGGGGAGCTGTTTTTT

V gene: TRBV5-1
J gene: TRBJ2-2
D gene: -
clone size: many
CDR3 protein: CASSYGISPGAITGELFF
CDR3 DNA: TGCGCCAGCAGCTACGGGATATCTCCGGGAGCTATCACCGGGGAGCTGTTTTTT

V gene: TRBV6-2/TRBV6-3
J gene: TRBJ1-6
D gene: TRBD1
clone size: few
CDR3 protein: CASSDREHSPLHF
CDR3 DNA: TGTGCCAGCAGCGACAGGGAGCATTCACCCCTCCACTTT

V gene: TRBV9
J gene: TRBJ1-2
D gene: -
clone size: few
CDR3 protein: CASDNRNYGYTF
CDR3 DNA: TGTGCCAGCGATAACAGGAACTATGGCTACACCTTC

V gene: TRBV13
J gene: TRBJ2-1
D gene: -
clone size: -
CDR3 protein: CASRTGTEQFF
CDR3 DNA: TGTGCCAGCAGGACCGGGACGGAGCAGTTCTTC

V gene: TRBV12-3/TRBV12-4
J gene: TRBJ2-5
D gene: -
clone size: -
CDR3 protein: CASTLRAGIFQETQYF
CDR3 DNA: TGTGCCAGCACCCTCCGGGCAGGCATTTTCCAAGAGACCCAGTACTTC

V gene: TRBV3-1
J gene: TRBJ2-7
D gene: -
clone size: -
CDR3 protein: CASSQGDRHAQYF
CDR3 DNA: TGTGCCAGCAGCCAAGGTGACAGGCACGCGCAGTACTTC

V gene: TRBV6-2/TRBV6-3
J gene: TRBJ2-1
D gene: TRBD2
clone size: -
CDR3 protein: CASSYSAGSTSKQFF
CDR3 DNA: TGTGCCAGCAGTTACTCAGCGGGATCTACCAGTAAGCAGTTCTTC

V gene: TRBV7-7
J gene: TRBJ2-2
D gene: TRBD2
clone size: once
CDR3 protein: CASSLALTSGRTTGELFF
CDR3 DNA: TGTGCCAGCAGCTTAGCCCTTACTAGCGGGAGGACCACCGGGGAGCTGTTTTTT

V gene: TRBV7-7
J gene: TRBJ2-7
D gene: TRBD2
clone size: -
CDR3 protein: CASSAQKRGTYEQYF
CDR3 DNA: TGTGCCAGCAGCGCCCAAAAGCGGGGGACCTACGAGCAGTACTTC

V gene: TRBV29-1
J gene: TRBJ2-1
D gene: TRBD2
clone size: many
CDR3 protein: CSAGPGGADYNEQFF
CDR3 DNA: TGCAGCGCTGGACCGGGGGGAGCAGACTACAATGAGCAGTTCTTC

V gene: TRBV10-3
J gene: TRBJ2-1
D gene: TRBD2
clone size: few
CDR3 protein: CAIKISGSSYNEQFF
CDR3 DNA: TGTGCCATCAAAATTAGCGGGAGTTCCTACAATGAGCAGTTCTTC

V gene: TRBV7-9
J gene: TRBJ1-1
D gene: TRBD1
clone size: -
CDR3 protein: CASSSTGTGTEAFF
CDR3 DNA: TGTGCCAGCAGTTCTACCGGGACAGGCACTGAAGCTTTCTTT

V gene: TRBV6-4
J gene: TRBJ2-1
D gene: -
clone size: many
CDR3 protein: CASSDGTYNEQFF
CDR3 DNA: TGTGCCAGCAGTGACGGCACCTACAATGAGCAGTTCTTC

V gene: TRBV14
J gene: TRBJ2-3
D gene: -
clone size: many
CDR3 protein: CASSLALAADTQYF
CDR3 DNA: TGTGCCAGCAGCCTCGCACTAGCCGCAGATACGCAGTATTTT

V gene: TRBV6-2/TRBV6-3
J gene: TRBJ2-7
D gene: -
clone size: few
CDR3 protein: CASSPASSYEQYF
CDR3 DNA: TGTGCCAGCAGCCCCGCATCCTCCTACGAGCAGTACTTC

V gene: TRBV9
J gene: TRBJ2-7
D gene: -
clone size: -
CDR3 protein: CASSVSGPHEQYF
CDR3 DNA: TGTGCCAGCAGCGTATCAGGGCCGCACGAGCAGTACTTC